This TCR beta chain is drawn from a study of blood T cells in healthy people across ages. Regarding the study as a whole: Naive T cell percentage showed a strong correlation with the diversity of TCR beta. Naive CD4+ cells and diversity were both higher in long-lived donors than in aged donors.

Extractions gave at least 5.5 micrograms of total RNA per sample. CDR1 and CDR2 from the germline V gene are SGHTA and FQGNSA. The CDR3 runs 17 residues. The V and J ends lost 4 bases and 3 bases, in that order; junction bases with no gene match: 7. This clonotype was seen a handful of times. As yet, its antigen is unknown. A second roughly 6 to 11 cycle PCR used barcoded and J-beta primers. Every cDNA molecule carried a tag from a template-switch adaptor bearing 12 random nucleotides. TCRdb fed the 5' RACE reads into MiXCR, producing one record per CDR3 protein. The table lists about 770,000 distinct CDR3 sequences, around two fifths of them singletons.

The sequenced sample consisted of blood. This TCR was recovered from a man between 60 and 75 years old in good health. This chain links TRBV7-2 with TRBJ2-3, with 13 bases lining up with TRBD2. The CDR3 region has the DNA TGTGCCAGCAGCTCACTAGCGGGGGGGCGGGTGACAGATACGCAGTATTTT. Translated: CASSSLAGGRVTDTQYF.